The 27 T cell receptor beta chains below all came from one sample that was sequenced in a study of blood T cell repertoires in COVID-19. Libraries were prepared by immunoSEQ multiplex PCR; TCRdb keeps only in-frame clonotypes and omits some of them. The sample carries around 260,000 clones, about 88% recorded once. Input material: peripheral blood. These receptors were obtained from an older woman with COVID-19, enrolled during active disease.

The chain employs TRBV12-3 or TRBV12-4 and TRBJ2-1; a possible D gene is TRBD2 (6 bases). V gave up 6 bases and J gave up 0 bases, with 6 bases separating them. The CDR3 runs 13 residues. CDR3 nucleotide sequence: TGTGCCAGCAGCGGGAGCTCCTACAATGAGCAGTTCTTC. The encoded protein is CASSGSSYNEQFF.

This chain links TRBV14 with TRBJ1-3, with D unresolved. V lost 5 bases and J lost 0, with 14 bases in between. CDR1 SGHDN and CDR2 FVKESK come from the germline V gene. This CDR3 region has 16 residues. The CDR3 is CASSTGLGFSGNTIYF. CDR3 nucleotide sequence: TGTGCCAGCAGCACTGGACTGGGATTCTCTGGAAACACCATATATTTT.

This clone was seen a few times. V gene TRBV5-1 combines with J gene TRBJ2-7, with TRBD2 matching 10 bases. Losses at the gene ends were 4 bases for V and 4 bases for J; bases not matched to a gene: 20. Germline V gene lookup returns CDR1 SGHRS and CDR2 YFSETQ. CDR3 length: 19 residues. The CDR3 DNA follows: TGCGCCAGCAGCCCCTCTACCGGGCCCTGGACTAGCGGAATTTACGAGCAGTACTTC. It translates to CASSPSTGPWTSGIYEQYF.

Points on this clone: Within the sample, other DNA sequences also encode this same CDR3. V usage is TRBV24-1 and J usage is TRBJ1-5; 10 bases match TRBD1. V dropped 3 bases and J dropped 2; count of bases not matched to a gene: 3. The CDR3 length is 16 residues. Germline CDR1 KGHDR, CDR2 SFDVKD. The CDR3 DNA is TGTGCCACCAGTGATGGGACAGGGGTCGGCAATCAGCCCCAGCATTTT. It is translated as CATSDGTGVGNQPQHF.

This clone was recorded a few times. The V and J genes are TRBV12-3 or TRBV12-4 and TRBJ2-2; D call uncertain. V was trimmed by 2 bases and J by 5 bases, leaving 6 bases between them. CDR3 length: 13 amino acids. CDR3 protein: CASSLSRTGELFF. Written as DNA, the CDR3 is TGTGCCAGCAGTTTATCCCGTACCGGGGAGCTGTTTTTT.

V usage is TRBV27 and J usage is TRBJ2-2, with TRBD1 identical over 8 bases. The J segment lost 6 bases and the V segment lost 5 bases, leaving 8 bases of the junction unmatched. This CDR3 has 15 residues. Germline V gene lookup returns CDR1 MNHEY and CDR2 SMNVEV (reference sequence). CDR3 loop: CASSATGQGAGELFF. Written as DNA, the CDR3 is TGTGCCAGCAGTGCAACAGGACAGGGTGCCGGGGAGCTGTTTTTT.

V gene TRBV7-3 combines with J gene TRBJ2-1, with 11 bases lining up with TRBD2. The V gene end was trimmed by 5 bases and the J gene end by 12 bases; junction bases not matched to a gene: 15. CDR1 SGHTA and CDR2 FQGTGA come from the germline V gene. This CDR3 has 16 amino acids. The CDR3 nucleotides are TGTGCCAGCAGCGCCCTCGGGACTAGCGGACCTACATGGCAGTTCTTC. Translated, it gives CASSALGTSGPTWQFF.

The genes are TRBV19 and TRBJ1-5; D possibly corresponds to TRBD1 (6 bases). The CDR3 loop spans 21 amino acids. The V end was cut by 6 bases, the J end by 0 bases, with 30 bases between. The germline V gene encodes CDR1 LNHDA and CDR2 SQIVND (reference sequence). This chain's CDR3 is CASRPRGTGSTLHYSNQPQHF. DNA for the CDR3: TGTGCCAGTAGACCCAGGGGCACAGGGAGCACCCTCCACTATAGCAATCAGCCCCAGCATTTT.

V usage is TRBV6-1 and J usage is TRBJ1-6; TRBD1 is a possible D gene (5 bases). In germline, CDR1 is MNHNS, CDR2 SASEGT. Trimming stripped 0 bases from V and 0 bases from J, with 15 bases between. This CDR3 is built from 19 residues. The CDR3 loop reads CASSEARGGAASYNSPLHF. CDR3 bases: TGTGCCAGCAGTGAAGCAAGGGGCGGGGCGGCCTCCTATAATTCACCCCTCCACTTT.

V usage is TRBV10-3 and J usage is TRBJ1-1, with D perhaps TRBD1 (6 bases). Trimming took off 4 bases at V and 6 bases at J, with 12 bases between the two ends. The CDR3 is made up of 13 amino acids. CDR1 and CDR2 (germline): ENHRY, SYGVKD. The CDR3 bases are TGTGCCATCAGTGGCGGACAGTCTGCTGAAGCTTTCTTT. This codes for CAISGGQSAEAFF.

The CDR3 DNA sequence: TGCGCCAGCAGCTTCCTGGGGGCGACGGGCACCGGGGAGCTGTTTTTT. It specifies CASSFLGATGTGELFF. The V and J genes are TRBV5-1 and TRBJ2-2; D is possibly TRBD1 (6 bases). The ends were cut back, 2 bases at V and 4 bases at J, with 15 bases in the middle. The germline gives CDR1 SGHRS, CDR2 YFSETQ. This CDR3 is built from 16 residues.

The chain carries TRBV5-8 and TRBJ2-2; D is perhaps TRBD1 (5 bases). CDR1 and CDR2 (germline): SGHTS, YDEGEE. V was trimmed by 4 bases and J by 0 bases, leaving 13 bases between them. There are 16 residues in the CDR3. CDR3 coding DNA: TGTGCCAGCAGCGGCCTCCGGACATCGAACACCGGGGAGCTGTTTTTT. Translated: CASSGLRTSNTGELFF.

V is TRBV7-9 and J is TRBJ2-3; D is possibly TRBD2 (6 bases). The length of the CDR3 is 14 residues. The V gene lost 1 base and the J gene lost 11 bases, with 16 bases spanning the gap. CDR1 is SEHNR, CDR2 FQNEAQ, per germline (reference sequence). CDR3 sequence (DNA): TGTGCCAGCAGCTTAGAGGCCCTAGCGTTAGTGCAGTATTTT. It is translated as CASSLEALALVQYF. The full variable domain, completed using reference TRBV7-9 and TRBJ2-3, is DTGVSQNPRHKITKRGQNVTFRCDPISEHNRLYWYRQTLGQGPEFLTYFQNEAQLEKSRLLSDRFSAERPKGSFSTLEIQRTEQGDSAMYLCASSLEALALVQYFGPGTRLTVL.

This chain uses TRBV6-7 with TRBJ2-1; 14 bases map to TRBD2. TRBV6-7 is an open reading frame, and its role is uncertain. The CDR3 spans 19 residues. V trimming: 2 bases; J trimming: 5 bases; junction bases outside the gene matches: 11. The CDR3 DNA follows: TGTGCCAGCAGTTACGGGACTAGCGGGAGTAGACGTCGCCACAATGAGCAGTTCTTC. Amino acids: CASSYGTSGSRRRHNEQFF.

Points on this clone: One end of the junction fails to match germline, which may point to a read error. V gene TRBV27 combines with J gene TRBJ2-1, with unresolved D. CDR1 is MNHEY and CDR2 is SMNVEV in the germline V gene (reference sequence). This CDR3 contains 11 residues. This chain's CDR3 is CASSLYSEQFF. The CDR3 nucleotides read TGTGCCAGCAGTTTGTACAGTGAGCAGTTCTTC.

This clone was recorded only once. This rearrangement joins TRBV5-4 to TRBJ2-2; the D gene is possibly TRBD1 (5 bases). The germline gives CDR1 SGHNT, CDR2 YYREEE (reference sequence). The CDR3 contains 15 residues. With 4 bases removed from V and 3 bases from J, the gap between germline ends came to 13 bases. CDR3 DNA sequence: TGTGCCAGCAGCCCCCGGTTAGGGGACACCGGGGAGCTGTTTTTT. This encodes CASSPRLGDTGELFF.

The gene calls are TRBV4-1 and TRBJ1-4; D may be TRBD1 (5 bases). CDR3 length equals 15 residues. Trimming cost V 4 bases and J 7 bases, with 16 bases left between them. Germline CDR1 MGHRA, CDR2 YSYEKL. CDR3 in DNA: TGCGCCAGCAGCCGGAGGGGATCCAGAGGTGAAAAACTGTTTTTT. This gives the protein CASSRRGSRGEKLFF.

V gene TRBV5-1 combines with J gene TRBJ2-3, with 9 bases lining up with TRBD2. The CDR3 runs 17 residues. The germline V gene encodes CDR1 SGHRS and CDR2 YFSETQ. J gave up 2 bases and V 4 bases, and 11 bases lay outside the gene matches. In DNA, the CDR3 is TGCGCCAGCAGCCCCTTTGGGCGGGAGGGCCCCACAGATACGCAGTATTTT. It translates to CASSPFGREGPTDTQYF.

In this sample, this clone turned up once. The V call is TRBV14, the J call TRBJ1-6; no definite D call. CDR3 length: 13 residues. V lost 0 bases and J lost 14, with 11 bases in between. The V gene's germline CDR1 is SGHDN and CDR2 FVKESK. The CDR3 coding sequence is TGTGCCAGCAGCCAAGAATCGTCAGTGGCCCTCCACTTT. It is translated as CASSQESSVALHF. Full variable domain (missing parts from reference TRBV14 and TRBJ1-6): EAGVTQFPSHSVIEKGQTVTLRCDPISGHDNLYWYRRVMGKEIKFLLHFVKESKQDESGMPNNRFLAERTGGTYSTLKVQPAELEDSGVYFCASSQESSVALHFGNGTRLTVT.

The chain is built from TRBV18 and TRBJ1-1, with 10 bases matching TRBD1. After removal of 4 bases from V and 6 bases from J, the junction contained 5 bases not matched to a gene. CDR1 KGHSH and CDR2 LQKENI come from the germline V gene. CDR3 size: 14 residues. The CDR3 nucleotides read TGTGCCAGCTCACAAGGGACAGGGGCGGCTGAAGCTTTCTTT. Translated, it gives CASSQGTGAAEAFF.

V and J are TRBV27 and TRBJ2-1; D remains unclear. The CDR3 runs 13 residues. V shed 4 bases and J shed 0 bases, with 4 bases lying between them. Germline V gene sequence: CDR1 MNHEY, CDR2 SMNVEV (reference sequence). The CDR3 nucleotides are TGTGCCAGCAGTTACAGCTCCTACAATGAGCAGTTCTTC. Translating it yields CASSYSSYNEQFF.

V gene TRBV29-1 combines with J gene TRBJ1-1; D unresolved. Germline V gene sequence: CDR1 SQVTM, CDR2 ANQGSEA. CDR3 length: 13 amino acids. V gave up 7 bases and J gave up 1 base, with 13 bases separating them. CDR3 in DNA: TGCAGCGCTAATCGTTACGGGAACACTGAAGCTTTCTTT. Protein product: CSANRYGNTEAFF.

The rearrangement joins TRBV10-3 to TRBJ2-7, with a weak D call TRBD1 (6 bases). V was clipped by 6 bases and J by 0 bases, with 12 bases between them. CDR1 is ENHRY and CDR2 is SYGVKD in the germline V gene. The CDR3 runs to 14 residues. The chain's CDR3 is CAISRLDSSYEQYF. Here the CDR3 DNA reads TGTGCCATCAGCCGCCTGGACAGCTCCTACGAGCAGTACTTC.

This clone was recorded a few times. The chain couples TRBV10-3 to TRBJ2-1, with 9 bases that match TRBD2. Germline CDR1 is ENHRY and CDR2 is SYGVKD. This CDR3 is built from 16 residues. The J segment lost 9 bases and the V segment lost 0 bases, leaving 9 bases of the junction unmatched. This CDR3 reads CAISESWLSSGIEQFF. The DNA of the CDR3 is TGTGCCATCAGTGAGTCGTGGTTGTCTAGCGGGATTGAGCAGTTCTTC.

This clone appeared a single time. The chain employs TRBV28 and TRBJ2-3; possibly TRBD2 for D (5 bases). V gave up 8 bases and J gave up 5 bases, with 11 bases separating them. Germline V gene lookup returns CDR1 MDHEN and CDR2 SYDVKM. CDR3 size: 12 residues. The CDR3 is CASSIAGDTQYF. The CDR3 DNA sequence: TGTGCCAGCTCTATCGCGGGAGATACGCAGTATTTT.

The genes are TRBV19 and TRBJ2-2; no reliable D call. The CDR3 is 15 residues long. The germline V gene has CDR1 LNHDA and CDR2 SQIVND (reference sequence). V shed 6 bases and J shed 0 bases, with 11 bases lying between them. CDR3 nucleotide sequence: TGTGCCAGTAGGGTGAGGAGAGCGAACACCGGGGAGCTGTTTTTT. Its translation is CASRVRRANTGELFF.

The V gene is TRBV9, the J gene TRBJ2-1, with D possibly being TRBD2 (6 bases). Germline V gives CDR1 SGDLS, CDR2 YYNGEE. V lost 4 bases to trimming and J lost 6 bases, with 26 bases between them. The CDR3 covers 18 residues. Here the CDR3 reads CASSSQRPGVLAGNEQFF. DNA for the CDR3: TGTGCCAGCAGCTCACAGCGCCCGGGGGTGCTAGCCGGCAATGAGCAGTTCTTC.